Following are 15 T cell receptor beta chains from one sample sequenced in a study of cytomegalovirus exposure and HLA in healthy donors. Researchers ran the PCR with 60 Vbeta and 13 Jbeta primers. Profiling relied on immunoSEQ multiplex PCR, and the TCRdb table lists in-frame clones only, not all of them. The table includes about 150,000 clones, 82% detected once. Source material: PBMCs. The source is a woman aged 50 to 65 in good health and CMV-seropositive.

The chain couples TRBV11-1 to TRBJ2-7; TRBD1 might be the D (5 bases). Germline values: CDR1 SGHAT, CDR2 FQDESV (reference sequence). V was trimmed by 2 bases and J by 2 bases, leaving 7 bases between them. This CDR3 region has 13 residues. CDR3 in DNA: TGTGCCAGCAGCTTACACAGGACCTACGAGCAGTACTTC. This encodes CASSLHRTYEQYF.

The rearrangement links TRBV10-3 to TRBJ1-4; 8 bases line up with TRBD1. The ends lost 9 bases at V and 0 bases at J; junction bases unmatched: 3. CDR1 ENHRY and CDR2 SYGVKD come from the germline V gene. The CDR3 sequence is 14 residues long. CDR3 region: CAIGQGATNEKLFF. The CDR3 bases are TGTGCCATTGGACAGGGTGCAACTAATGAAAAACTGTTTTTT.

This clone was picked up a small number of times. The chain combines TRBV5-1 with TRBJ2-2, with a tentative D call TRBD1 (5 bases). The CDR3 spans 17 residues. Germline CDR1 and CDR2: SGHRS and YFSETQ. V was shortened by 0 bases and J by 4 bases, with 16 bases between the two germline ends. The CDR3 here is CASSLVLTTVSTGELFF. The CDR3 bases are TGCGCCAGCAGCTTGGTTTTGACGACAGTAAGCACCGGGGAGCTGTTTTTT.

The chain couples TRBV6-1 to TRBJ2-7; D is undetermined. The CDR3 totals 14 residues. Deletions cut 7 bases from V and 0 bases from J, with 13 bases between. Germline CDR1 MNHNS, CDR2 SASEGT. In DNA form, the CDR3 reads TGTGCCAGCATGGCGCGGAGAGACTCCTACGAGCAGTACTTC. Its translation: CASMARRDSYEQYF.

This clone showed up just once. V is TRBV5-8 and J is TRBJ2-1; the D gene is possibly TRBD2 (5 bases). Germline V gene sequence: CDR1 SGHTS, CDR2 YDEGEE. This CDR3 is 15 amino acids long. V was shortened by 0 bases and J by 0 bases, with 7 bases between the two germline ends. The CDR3 loop is CASSLGESSYNEQFF. In DNA, the CDR3 is TGTGCCAGCAGCTTGGGGGAGAGCTCCTACAATGAGCAGTTCTTC.

This clone appeared once. The chain couples TRBV13 to TRBJ2-3; 12 bases map to TRBD2. Germline CDR1 is PRHDT and CDR2 is FYEKMQ (reference sequence). V lost 6 bases to trimming and J lost 6 bases; unmatched junction nucleotides: 4. CDR3 length: 14 residues. The CDR3 DNA follows: TGTGCCAGCAGGCCTAGCGGGGGGGTGGATACGCAGTATTTT. Translated: CASRPSGGVDTQYF.

Comment on this clone: The junction does not match germline at one end; this may be a read error. Distinct nucleotide sequences in the sample also encode this CDR3. The chain has TRBV7-9 and TRBJ2-7, with D unclear. Per germline, CDR1 SEHNR and CDR2 FQNEAQ (reference sequence). The CDR3 is made up of 11 amino acids. CDR3 protein: CSSSFSNEQYF. The CDR3 bases are TGTTCCAGCAGCTTTAGTAACGAGCAGTACTTC.

About this clone itself: Within the sample, other DNA sequences also encode this same CDR3. This chain links TRBV7-2 with TRBJ2-1; D gene unclear. Germline CDR1 SGHTA, CDR2 FQGNSA. Deletions cut 1 base from V and 3 bases from J, with 4 bases between. The CDR3 runs to 13 residues. CDR3 coding DNA: TGTGCCAGCAGCTTAGACAGCTACAATGAGCAGTTCTTC. This codes for CASSLDSYNEQFF.

The genes are TRBV6-1 and TRBJ1-5; TRBD1 aligns across 9 bases. From germline, CDR1 is MNHNS and CDR2 SASEGT. J lost 5 bases, V lost 2 bases, and 7 bases had no gene match. The CDR3 is 16 residues long. The DNA for the CDR3 is TGTGCCAGCAGTGAATGGGGGACAGGGAAGGATCAGCCCCAGCATTTT. Translated: CASSEWGTGKDQPQHF.

The genes are TRBV7-9 and TRBJ2-3, with 7 bases that match TRBD1. Germline loops: CDR1 SEHNR, CDR2 FQNEAQ (reference sequence). V gave up 3 bases and J gave up 6 bases; unmatched junction bases: 15. This CDR3 is built from 17 residues. The CDR3 region has the DNA TGTGCCAGCAGCTTCCCGCCACGGGCAGGGGGACAGGATACGCAGTATTTT. Its protein is CASSFPPRAGGQDTQYF. The variable domain in full, with the rest retrieved from reference TRBV7-9 and TRBJ2-3, is DTGVSQNPRHKITKRGQNVTFRCDPISEHNRLYWYRQTLGQGPEFLTYFQNEAQLEKSRLLSDRFSAERPKGSFSTLEIQRTEQGDSAMYLCASSFPPRAGGQDTQYFGPGTRLTVL.

The CDR3 region has the DNA TGTGCCAGCAGTGTAGGGCAGGGGGGTAGAAACAATCAGCCCCAGCATTTT. Residues: CASSVGQGGRNNQPQHF. The chain couples TRBV2 to TRBJ1-5; 7 bases map to TRBD1. The ends lost 4 bases at V and 3 bases at J; junction bases unmatched: 12. The germline CDR1 and CDR2 sequences are SNHLY and FYNNEI. This CDR3 is 17 amino acids long. The full variable domain, in which reference TRBV2 and TRBJ1-5 provide the parts outside the CDR3, is EPEVTQTPSHQVTQMGQEVILRCVPISNHLYFYWYRQILGQKVEFLVSFYNNEISEKSEIFDDQFSVERPDGSNFTLKIRSTKLEDSAMYFCASSVGQGGRNNQPQHFGDGTRLSIL.

CDR3 nucleotide sequence: TGCGCCAGCAGCAACGGACAGGGGTATTCACCCCTCCACTTT. Amino acids: CASSNGQGYSPLHF. The chain links TRBV5-1 to TRBJ1-6, with TRBD1 identical over 9 bases. Germline lookup yields CDR1 SGHRS and CDR2 YFSETQ. With 4 bases clipped from V and 8 bases from J, the junction kept 4 bases outside the gene matches. This CDR3 region has 14 residues. The whole variable domain, remainder taken from reference TRBV5-1 and TRBJ1-6, is KAGVTQTPRYLIKTRGQQVTLSCSPISGHRSVSWYQQTPGQGLQFLFEYFSETQRNKGNFPGRFSGRQFSNSRSEMNVSTLELGDSALYLCASSNGQGYSPLHFGNGTRLTVT.

The chain links TRBV2 to TRBJ2-7, with D perhaps TRBD2 (6 bases). The V gene's germline CDR1 is SNHLY and CDR2 FYNNEI. CDR3 length equals 16 residues. V gave up 4 bases and J gave up 2 bases, with 18 bases separating them. The CDR3 here is CASSVPRGGTTYEQYF. The CDR3 DNA is TGTGCCAGCAGTGTTCCCCGGGGAGGAACGACCTACGAGCAGTACTTC.

V is TRBV4-1 and J is TRBJ1-3; no clear D. CDR1 and CDR2 from the germline V gene are MGHRA and YSYEKL. V lost 4 bases and J lost 4, with 14 bases in between. The CDR3 length is 15 residues. The chain's CDR3 is CASSLEGGPGNTIYF. The DNA for the CDR3 is TGCGCCAGCAGCCTCGAGGGAGGGCCCGGAAACACCATATATTTT.

This rearrangement joins TRBV9 to TRBJ1-4; 9 nucleotides agree with TRBD1. Germline values: CDR1 SGDLS, CDR2 YYNGEE. The CDR3 spans 18 residues. J was trimmed by 5 bases and V by 1 base; bases with no gene match: 12. The CDR3 bases are TGTGCCAGCAGCGTACAGGGTACAGGGGGCTCGGGGAATGAAAAACTGTTTTTT. It yields the protein CASSVQGTGGSGNEKLFF.